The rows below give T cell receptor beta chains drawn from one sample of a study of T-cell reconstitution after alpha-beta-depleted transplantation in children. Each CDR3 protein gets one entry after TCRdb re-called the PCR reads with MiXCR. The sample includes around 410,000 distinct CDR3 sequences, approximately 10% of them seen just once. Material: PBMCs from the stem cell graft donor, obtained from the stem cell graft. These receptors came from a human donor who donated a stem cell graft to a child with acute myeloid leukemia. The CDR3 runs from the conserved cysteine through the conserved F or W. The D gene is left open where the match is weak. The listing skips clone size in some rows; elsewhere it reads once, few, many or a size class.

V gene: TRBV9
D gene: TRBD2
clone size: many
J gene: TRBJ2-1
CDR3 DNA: TGTGCCAGCAGCGTAGGCACTAGCGGGTACAATGAGCAGTTCTTC
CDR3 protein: CASSVGTSGYNEQFF

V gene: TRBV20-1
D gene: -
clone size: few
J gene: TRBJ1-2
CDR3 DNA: TGCAGTGCCAGGCGGGCAGGGGCTAACTATGGCTACACCTTC
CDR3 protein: CSARRAGANYGYTF

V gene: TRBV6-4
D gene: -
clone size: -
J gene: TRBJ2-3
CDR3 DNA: TGTGCCAGCAAATCGGGAGATTCCGGTACGCAGTATTTT
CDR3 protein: CASKSGDSGTQYF

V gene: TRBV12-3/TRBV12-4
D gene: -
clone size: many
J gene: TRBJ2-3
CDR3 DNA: TGTGCCAGCAGTTTAAAAGTTCTGGGCCAACCTAGCACAGATACGCAGTATTTT
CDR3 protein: CASSLKVLGQPSTDTQYF

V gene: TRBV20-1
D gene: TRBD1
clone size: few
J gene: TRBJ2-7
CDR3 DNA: TGCAGTGCTAGCTTACCGGGACAGGTTTCTATTCGGGGCGAGCAGTACTTC
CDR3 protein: CSASLPGQVSIRGEQYF

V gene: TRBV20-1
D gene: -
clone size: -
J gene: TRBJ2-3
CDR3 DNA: TGCAGTGCTACCCGGGGTAGCGGTAGCACAGATACGCAGTATTTT
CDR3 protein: CSATRGSGSTDTQYF

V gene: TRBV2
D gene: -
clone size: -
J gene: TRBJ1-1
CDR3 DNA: TGTGCCAGCAGTCGTAGGACGACGGACACTGAAGCTTTCTTT
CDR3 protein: CASSRRTTDTEAFF

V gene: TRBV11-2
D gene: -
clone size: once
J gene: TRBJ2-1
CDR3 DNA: TGTGCCAGCAGCTTACACAGGAACAATGAGCAGTTCTTC
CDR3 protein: CASSLHRNNEQFF

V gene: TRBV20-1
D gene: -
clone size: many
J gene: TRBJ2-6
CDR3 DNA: TGCAGTGCCCCCTTGGGGCAGGGTTCCGCTACTGGGGCCAACGTCCTGACTTTC
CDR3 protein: CSAPLGQGSATGANVLTF

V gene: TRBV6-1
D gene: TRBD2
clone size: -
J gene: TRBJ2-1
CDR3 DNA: TGTGCCAGCTCCCGCTGGGGGGGAGCGAGTGAGCAGTTCTTC
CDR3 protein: CASSRWGGASEQFF

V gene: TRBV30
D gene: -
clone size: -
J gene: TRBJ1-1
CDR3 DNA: TGTGCCTGGAGTCCCAGGGACACTGAAGCTTTCTTT
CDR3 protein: CAWSPRDTEAFF

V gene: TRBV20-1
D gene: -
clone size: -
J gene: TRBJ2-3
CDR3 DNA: TGCAGTGCAGATACCAGGGAAGATACGCAGTATTTT
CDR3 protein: CSADTREDTQYF

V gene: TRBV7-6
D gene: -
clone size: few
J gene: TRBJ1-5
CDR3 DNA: TGTGCCAGCAGCTTAGCCGGGGGCGAGCCCCAGCATTTT
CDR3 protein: CASSLAGGEPQHF

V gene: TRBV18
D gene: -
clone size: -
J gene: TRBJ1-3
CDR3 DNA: TGTGCCAGCTCACCACGGGAAGGTTCCCGCTCTGGAAACACCATATATTTT
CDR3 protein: CASSPREGSRSGNTIYF

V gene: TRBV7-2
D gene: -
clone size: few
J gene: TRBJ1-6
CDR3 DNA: TGTGCCAGCAGCCCCCGGGGCGTGCAGGGCCTTCGGTCACCCCTCCACTTT
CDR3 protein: CASSPRGVQGLRSPLHF

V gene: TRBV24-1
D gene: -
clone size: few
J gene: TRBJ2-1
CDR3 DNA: TGTGCCACCAGTGATGGGAGCGGGTCCTTGGATGAGCAGTTCTTC
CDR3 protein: CATSDGSGSLDEQFF

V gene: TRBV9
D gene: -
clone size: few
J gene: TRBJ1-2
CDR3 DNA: TGTGCCAGCACTCGTTTGTCTAACTATGGCTACACCTTC
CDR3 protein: CASTRLSNYGYTF